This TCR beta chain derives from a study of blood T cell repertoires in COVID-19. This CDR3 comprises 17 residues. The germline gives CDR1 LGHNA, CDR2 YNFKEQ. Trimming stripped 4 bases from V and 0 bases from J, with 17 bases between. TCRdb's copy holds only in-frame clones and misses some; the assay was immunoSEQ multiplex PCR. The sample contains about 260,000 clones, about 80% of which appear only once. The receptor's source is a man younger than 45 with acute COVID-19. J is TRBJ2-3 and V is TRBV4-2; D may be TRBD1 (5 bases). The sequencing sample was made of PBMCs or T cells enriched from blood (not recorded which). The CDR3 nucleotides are TGTGCCAGCAGCCCCCTTGGGGCGGACCATAGCACAGATACGCAGTATTTT. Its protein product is CASSPLGADHSTDTQYF.